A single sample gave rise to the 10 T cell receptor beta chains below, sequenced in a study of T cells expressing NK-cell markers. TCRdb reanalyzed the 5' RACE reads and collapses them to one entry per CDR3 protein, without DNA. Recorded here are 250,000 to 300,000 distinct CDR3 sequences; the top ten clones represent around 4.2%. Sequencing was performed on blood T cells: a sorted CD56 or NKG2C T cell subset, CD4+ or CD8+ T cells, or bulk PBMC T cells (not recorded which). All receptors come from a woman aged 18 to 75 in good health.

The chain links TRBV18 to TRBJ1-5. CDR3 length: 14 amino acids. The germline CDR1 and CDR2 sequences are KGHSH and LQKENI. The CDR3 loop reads CASSPVGGNQPQHF.

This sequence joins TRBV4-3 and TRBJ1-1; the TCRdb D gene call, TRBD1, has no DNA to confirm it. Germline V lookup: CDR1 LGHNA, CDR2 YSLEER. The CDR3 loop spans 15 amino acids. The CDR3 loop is CASSQVLDNYSEAFF.

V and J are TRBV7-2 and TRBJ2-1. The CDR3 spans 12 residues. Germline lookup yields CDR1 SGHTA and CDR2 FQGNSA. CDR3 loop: CASSSPINEQFF.

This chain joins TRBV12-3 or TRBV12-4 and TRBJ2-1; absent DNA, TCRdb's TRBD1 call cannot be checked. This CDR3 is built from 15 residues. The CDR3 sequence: CASSTQGFQYNEQFF.

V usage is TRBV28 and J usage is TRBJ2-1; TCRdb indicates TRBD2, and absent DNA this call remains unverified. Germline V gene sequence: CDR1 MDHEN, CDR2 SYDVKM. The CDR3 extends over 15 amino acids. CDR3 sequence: CASTGSAGRYNEQFF.

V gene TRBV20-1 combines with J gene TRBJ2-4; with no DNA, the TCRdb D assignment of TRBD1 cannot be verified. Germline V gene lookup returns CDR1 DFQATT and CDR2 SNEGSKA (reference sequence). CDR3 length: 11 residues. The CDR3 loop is CSARAGDIQYF.

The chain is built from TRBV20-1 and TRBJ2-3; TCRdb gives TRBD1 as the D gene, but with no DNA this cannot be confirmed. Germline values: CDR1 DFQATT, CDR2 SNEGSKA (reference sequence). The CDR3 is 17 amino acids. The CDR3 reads CSARDPKRGVRADTQYF.

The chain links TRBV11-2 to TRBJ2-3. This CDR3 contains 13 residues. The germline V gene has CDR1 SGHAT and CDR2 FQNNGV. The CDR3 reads CASSFSYTDTQYF.

The CDR3 loop is CASSFKGQRGPDTQYF. The chain combines TRBV12-3 or TRBV12-4 with TRBJ2-3; lacking DNA, the TRBD1 call made by TCRdb goes unchecked. The CDR3 is 16 residues long.

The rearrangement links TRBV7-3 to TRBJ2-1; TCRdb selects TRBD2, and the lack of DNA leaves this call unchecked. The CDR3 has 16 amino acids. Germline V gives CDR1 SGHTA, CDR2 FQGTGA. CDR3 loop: CASSQISGGAYNEQFF.